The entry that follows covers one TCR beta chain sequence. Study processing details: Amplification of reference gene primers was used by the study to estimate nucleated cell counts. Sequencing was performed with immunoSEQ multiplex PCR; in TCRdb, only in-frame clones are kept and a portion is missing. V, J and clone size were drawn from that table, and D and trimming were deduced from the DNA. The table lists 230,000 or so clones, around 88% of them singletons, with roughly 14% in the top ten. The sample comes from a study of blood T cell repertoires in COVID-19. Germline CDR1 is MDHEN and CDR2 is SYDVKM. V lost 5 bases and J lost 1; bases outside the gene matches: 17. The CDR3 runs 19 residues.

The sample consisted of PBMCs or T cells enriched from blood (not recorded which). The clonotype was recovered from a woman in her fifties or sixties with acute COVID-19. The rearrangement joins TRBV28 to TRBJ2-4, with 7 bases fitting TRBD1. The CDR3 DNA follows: TGTGCCAGCAGTATGCTGACAGGGTTCTCAACTGAGGCCAAAAACATTCAGTACTTC. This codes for CASSMLTGFSTEAKNIQYF.